This TCR beta chain was identified during a study of TIL therapy for anti-PD-1-resistant metastatic lung cancer. Study context: Tumors carried a median approximately 1.6 non-synonymous mutations per megabase.

Time point indicated: pre-treatment sample, taken before nivolumab and TIL therapy. Sequencing used immunoSEQ v3. Measured with immunoSEQ multiplex PCR; TCRdb has only the in-frame clones, and not every one. The repertoire holds approximately 60,000 clones, 73% seen once, with 1.5% to 2% in the top ten. This clonotype was obtained from a person aged 25-85 years with non-small cell lung cancer. Source: blood, taken at baseline.

CDR3 amino acids: CAWSVNRVDGYTF. In nucleotides, the CDR3 is TGTGCCTGGAGTGTAAACAGGGTCGATGGCTACACCTTC. This rearrangement joins TRBV30 to TRBJ1-2, with TRBD1 as a possible D gene (6 bases). The CDR3 is 13 residues long. CDR1 and CDR2 from the germline V gene are GTSNPN and SVGIG (reference sequence). V lost 0 bases to trimming and J lost 6 bases, with 11 bases between them.